Ten or more counts support the clone carrying this T cell receptor beta chain. Specified time point: newly diagnosed GD, antithyroid drugs for less than 3 months. The TCR library used RNA extracted from PBMCs. The record originates from a study of regulatory T cells in long-lasting Graves disease. The wider study: Newly diagnosed Graves' patients took antithyroid drugs under 3 months.

V was pared by 0 bases and J by 3 bases, with 3 bases of the junction left unmatched. The CDR3 is made up of 15 amino acids. Germline V gene data show CDR1 as LGHDT and CDR2 as YNNKEL (reference sequence). To make TCR beta libraries, researchers used iRepertoire HTBI primers and Arm-PCR of CDR3 regions. TCRdb re-derived calls from the multiplex PCR reads in MiXCR, one entry per CDR3 protein. The sample yields over 450,000 distinct CDR3 sequences, around 12% seen once. This sample was also put to use in a study of T cells in Graves' hyperthyroidism and ophthalmopathy.

This TCR was sampled from a woman under 40 with Graves disease. The chain has TRBV3-1 and TRBJ2-7, with 9 bases aligning to TRBD2. The source was peripheral blood mononuclear cells (PBMCs), collected at new diagnosis, from a patient treated with antithyroid drugs. Here the CDR3 reads CASSQETSGFYEQYF. The CDR3 region has the DNA TGTGCCAGCAGCCAAGAGACTAGCGGATTCTACGAGCAGTACTTC.